One sample yielded the 16 T cell receptor beta chains listed below, sequenced in a study of T cells in Graves' hyperthyroidism and ophthalmopathy. Amplification of TCR beta CDR3 regions used RNA as the template. The HTBI primer set drove a first-round RT-PCR of the TCR CDR3. TCRdb re-analysed the multiplex PCR reads in MiXCR, keeping a single row per CDR3 protein. Counted here are fewer than 650,000 distinct CDR3 sequences, approximately 14% occurring once; the ten biggest clones make up roughly 14%. Sequenced input: blood. These receptors all come from a woman aged 40 to 50 with Graves' hyperthyroidism.

The rearrangement uses TRBV3-1 and TRBJ2-1; D assignment may be TRBD1 or TRBD2 (6 bases each). CDR1 LGHDT and CDR2 YNNKEL come from the germline V gene (reference sequence). Between the trimmed V and J ends, which lost 0 bases and 7 bases, there was a span of 16 bases. This CDR3 is built from 16 residues. The CDR3 here is CASSQEGIRRGNEQFF. The CDR3 region has the DNA TGTGCCAGCAGCCAAGAGGGGATTAGGAGGGGGAATGAGCAGTTCTTC.

This clonotype was recorded a few times. The V and J genes are TRBV29-1 and TRBJ2-7, with D perhaps TRBD1 or TRBD2 (5 bases each). Per the germline V gene, CDR1 is SQVTM and CDR2 is ANQGSEA. CDR3 length: 14 amino acids. V gave up 6 bases and J gave up 5 bases, with 20 bases separating them. Here the CDR3 DNA reads TGCAGCGTCGCAAATCTAGGGACCGTCCACGAGCAGTACTTC. It specifies CSVANLGTVHEQYF.

This clonotype showed up many times. The J gene is TRBJ1-4, the V gene TRBV7-8; TRBD1 matches 8 bases. The CDR3 is made up of 16 amino acids. The V segment lost 2 bases and the J segment 2 bases; nucleotides outside the gene matches: 4. Germline loops: CDR1 SGHVS, CDR2 FQNEAQ. For the CDR3, the DNA is TGTGCCAGCAGCTTAAGGACAGGGCCCACTAATGAAAAACTGTTTTTT. It translates to CASSLRTGPTNEKLFF.

This clonotype was seen ten or more times. The gene calls are TRBV6-1 and TRBJ1-1; maybe TRBD1 (5 bases). Trimming stripped 0 bases from V and 4 bases from J, with 9 bases between. This CDR3 spans 14 amino acids. Germline V CDR1 and CDR2: MNHNS, SASEGT. The CDR3 protein is CASSEAGVGTEAFF. In DNA form, the CDR3 reads TGTGCCAGCAGTGAAGCGGGGGTTGGCACTGAAGCTTTCTTT.

This clonotype was observed a handful of times. V and J are TRBV12-3 or TRBV12-4 and TRBJ2-2, with D possibly TRBD1 on 5 matching bases. V lost 7 bases to trimming and J lost 7 bases, with 13 bases between them. This CDR3 contains 13 residues. The CDR3, as DNA: TGTGCCAGCACGACGACCCAGGGCGGGGAGCTGTTTTTT. As protein: CASTTTQGGELFF.

Many counts were recorded for this clonotype. This rearrangement joins TRBV7-3 to TRBJ2-3; no definite D call. CDR1 is SGHTA and CDR2 is FQGTGA in the germline V gene. V dropped 2 bases and J dropped 2 bases, with 8 bases sitting between them. The CDR3 totals 14 residues. CDR3 nucleotide sequence: TGTGCCAGCAGCTTAGATCCGGCCACAGATACGCAGTATTTT. Protein product: CASSLDPATDTQYF.

The chain employs TRBV7-4 and TRBJ2-1; the match to TRBD2 covers 11 bases. V shed 5 bases and J 5 bases; nucleotides not matched to a gene: 5. Germline V gene lookup returns CDR1 SGHVT and CDR2 SQSDAQ. CDR3 size: 15 residues. The CDR3 nucleotides are TGTGCCAGCAGCAGGGGACTAGCGGCAGACAATGAGCAGTTCTTC. It translates to CASSRGLAADNEQFF.

This clonotype was picked up many times. The chain has TRBV20-1 and TRBJ2-1; D is perhaps TRBD1 (5 bases). This CDR3 comprises 13 residues. CDR1 and CDR2 from the germline V gene are DFQATT and SNEGSKA (reference sequence). V dropped 6 bases and J dropped 8 bases, with 17 bases sitting between them. DNA of the CDR3: TGCAGTGCGGGATCCCAGGGTAGGGATGAGCAGTTCTTC. As protein: CSAGSQGRDEQFF.

In its sample, this clonotype was seen many times. The rearrangement uses TRBV11-2 and TRBJ2-5; possibly TRBD2 for D (6 bases). In germline, CDR1 is SGHAT, CDR2 FQNNGV. The CDR3 has 14 amino acids. Trimming left V 5 bases short and J 0 bases short, with 10 bases between. Written as DNA, the CDR3 is TGTGCCAGCAGCGACTCTAGCGACCAAGAGACCCAGTACTTC. Its protein product is CASSDSSDQETQYF.

On this clonotype: Possible read error: a much larger clone is one base away. The chain links TRBV27 to TRBJ1-2; tentatively, D is TRBD1 (5 bases). From germline, CDR1 is MNHEY and CDR2 SMNVEV (reference sequence). Trimming cost V 5 bases and J 2 bases, with 12 bases left between them. The CDR3 length is 14 residues. CDR3 sequence: CASSDPQGNYGYTF. In DNA, the CDR3 is TGTGCCAGCAGTGATCCTCAGGGAAACTATGGCTACACCTTC.

This clonotype showed up just a few times. V and J are TRBV5-6 and TRBJ2-7, with 7 bases that match TRBD1. CDR3 length equals 12 residues. V shed 4 bases and J 9 bases; nucleotides not matched to a gene: 7. Germline V gene data show CDR1 as SGHDT and CDR2 as YYEEEE. The CDR3 loop reads CASSTTGTVQYF. Here the CDR3 DNA reads TGTGCCAGCAGCACGACAGGGACGGTGCAGTACTTC.

This clonotype has more than one count but fewer than ten. The DNA for the CDR3 is TGTGCCAGTAGTATCACAGGGGGGAACTATGGCTACACCTTC. This codes for CASSITGGNYGYTF. V gene TRBV19 combines with J gene TRBJ1-2; TRBD1 matches at 8 bases. The CDR3 is made up of 14 amino acids. The junction had 2 bases not matched to a gene; V was cut back by 3 bases and J by 2 bases. Germline CDR1 reads LNHDA; CDR2 reads SQIVND (reference sequence). Full variable domain (remainder filled in from reference TRBV19 and TRBJ1-2): DGGITQSPKYLFRKEGQNVTLSCEQNLNHDAMYWYRQDPGQGLRLIYYSQIVNDFQKGDIAEGYSVSREKKESFPLTVTSAQKNPTAFYLCASSITGGNYGYTFGSGTRLTVV.

This clonotype has only a few counts. The gene calls are TRBV11-2 and TRBJ2-2; 13 bases align to TRBD2. Per the germline V gene, CDR1 is SGHAT and CDR2 is FQNNGV. V trimming: 3 bases; J trimming: 6 bases; junction bases outside the gene matches: 1. CDR3 length: 15 amino acids. CDR3 protein: CASSFGLAGAGELFF. As DNA, the CDR3 is TGTGCCAGCAGCTTCGGACTAGCGGGAGCCGGGGAGCTGTTTTTT.

This clonotype came up a few times. The chain has TRBV19 and TRBJ2-6, with TRBD1 matching over 7 bases. The germline V gene encodes CDR1 LNHDA and CDR2 SQIVND (reference sequence). The CDR3 sequence is 17 residues long. With V trimmed by 3 bases and J by 0 bases, 5 bases remained unmatched. CDR3 in amino acids: CASSISTGNSGANVLTF. The CDR3 DNA is TGTGCCAGTAGTATCTCGACAGGGAACTCTGGGGCCAACGTCCTGACTTTC.

The chain carries TRBV6-9 and TRBJ1-3; no clear D gene. The germline V gene encodes CDR1 MNHGY and CDR2 SVAAGI. The length of the CDR3 is 14 residues. V was shortened by 4 bases and J by 3 bases, with 10 bases between the two germline ends. This CDR3 reads CASSSPTNGNTIYF. CDR3 in DNA: TGTGCCAGCAGTTCTCCTACAAATGGAAACACCATATATTTT.

This clonotype showed up many times. The chain links TRBV18 to TRBJ2-3, with TRBD2 matching over 10 bases. The ends lost 6 bases at V and 4 bases at J; junction bases unmatched: 7. This CDR3 spans 15 amino acids. The germline V gene encodes CDR1 KGHSH and CDR2 LQKENI. The CDR3 DNA follows: TGTGCCAGCTCCACTAGCGGGACTATCGCAGATACGCAGTATTTT. This codes for CASSTSGTIADTQYF.